This entry lists 26 T cell receptor beta chains sequenced from one sample in a study of cytomegalovirus exposure and HLA in healthy donors. Use of 60 Vbeta and 13 Jbeta primers characterized the PCR. Measured with immunoSEQ multiplex PCR; TCRdb has only the in-frame clones, and not every one. The data show some 200,000 clones, with 65% to 90% seen just once and 1.4% held by the top ten. The specimen sequenced was PBMCs. Source of these receptors: a girl between 5 and 17 years old in good health and CMV-seronegative.

This clone was counted a few times. The chain carries TRBV10-3 and TRBJ2-6; TRBD1 matches 12 bases. Trimming removed 6 bases from V and 3 bases from J; junction bases left unmatched: 9. The CDR3 contains 18 residues. CDR1 is ENHRY and CDR2 is SYGVKD in the germline V gene. The CDR3 here is CAISNRDRGQVGANVLTF. In DNA form, the CDR3 reads TGTGCCATCAGCAACCGGGACAGGGGGCAAGTTGGGGCCAACGTCCTGACTTTC.

V usage is TRBV21-1 and J usage is TRBJ2-7; the D call of TRBD1 is as the table states it, not checked on the DNA. TRBV21-1 is given as a pseudogene. The CDR3 runs to 15 residues. The CDR3 DNA sequence: TGTGCCAGCAGCAATGCCCTCGACAGTTCCTACGAGCAGTACTTC. It yields the protein CASSNALDSSYEQYF.

The V call is TRBV7-2, the J call TRBJ2-3, with a tentative D call TRBD1 (5 bases). The CDR3 spans 13 residues. V dropped 5 bases and J dropped 2 bases, with 8 bases sitting between them. In germline, CDR1 is SGHTA, CDR2 FQGNSA. The CDR3 DNA sequence: TGTGCCAGCAGCCAGGGTCTCACAGATACGCAGTATTTT. Residues: CASSQGLTDTQYF.

The chain has TRBV25-1 and TRBJ1-1, with a tentative D call TRBD1 (5 bases). V gave up 2 bases and J gave up 5 bases, with 12 bases separating them. Germline CDR1 and CDR2: MGHDK and SYGVNS. This CDR3 is built from 14 residues. The CDR3 is CASSEPFRQTEAFF. The CDR3, as DNA: TGTGCCAGCAGTGAACCCTTCCGACAGACTGAAGCTTTCTTT. Supplemented by reference TRBV25-1 and TRBJ1-1, the full variable domain reads EADIYQTPRYLVIGTGKKITLECSQTMGHDKMYWYQQDPGMELHLIHYSYGVNSTEKGDLSSESTVSRIRTEHFPLTLESARPSHTSQYLCASSEPFRQTEAFFGQGTRLTVV.

The V call is TRBV4-3, the J call TRBJ2-1; D is unresolved. Trimming removed 0 bases at V and 13 bases at J, with 13 bases between. The CDR3 contains 13 residues. Germline V lookup: CDR1 LGHNA, CDR2 YSLEER. CDR3 sequence: CASSQDPRSAQFF. CDR3 nucleotide sequence: TGCGCCAGCAGCCAAGATCCGAGGTCGGCCCAGTTCTTC.

The rearrangement links TRBV25-1 to TRBJ1-1; 11 bases line up with TRBD1. The CDR3 has 16 amino acids. The V and J ends lost 7 bases and 5 bases, in that order; junction bases with no gene match: 12. The germline CDR1 and CDR2 sequences are MGHDK and SYGVNS. This CDR3 is CASTGGRGTGGTEAFF. CDR3 nucleotides: TGTGCCAGCACCGGGGGGCGAGGGACAGGGGGGACTGAAGCTTTCTTT.

The J gene is TRBJ2-6, the V gene TRBV19, with D unclear. This CDR3 comprises 14 residues. Trimming took 6 bases from V and 0 from J, leaving 6 bases between them. The germline V gene encodes CDR1 LNHDA and CDR2 SQIVND (reference sequence). The CDR3 sequence: CASRRSSGANVLTF. The CDR3 DNA reads TGTGCCAGTAGACGGAGCTCTGGGGCCAACGTCCTGACTTTC.

This clone has more than one count but fewer than ten. The DNA for the CDR3 is TGCGCCAGCAGCCAAGCGGGGAACACAGATACGCAGTATTTT. Amino acids: CASSQAGNTDTQYF. The chain links TRBV4-3 to TRBJ2-3, with D maybe TRBD2 (5 bases). V was cut by 1 base and J by 2 bases, with 7 bases left in between. Germline V gene sequence: CDR1 LGHNA, CDR2 YSLEER. This CDR3 region has 14 residues.

This chain joins TRBV21-1 and TRBJ2-7; the D call TRBD2 from the table was never checked on the DNA. TRBV21-1 is termed a pseudogene. CDR3 length: 15 amino acids. CDR3 loop: CASGTWGNHLYEQYF. The CDR3 region has the DNA TGTGCCAGCGGGACTTGGGGGAACCACCTCTACGAGCAGTACTTC.

A few counts support this clone. The V gene is TRBV4-3, the J gene TRBJ1-2, with 7 bases identical to TRBD1. J gave up 0 bases and V 0 bases, and 4 bases lay outside the gene matches. Germline V gene lookup returns CDR1 LGHNA and CDR2 YSLEER. The length of the CDR3 is 16 residues. Here the CDR3 DNA reads TGCGCCAGCAGCCAAGATTGGGACAGTTCTAACTATGGCTACACCTTC. Encoded protein: CASSQDWDSSNYGYTF.

This sequence joins TRBV27 and TRBJ1-4; TRBD1 aligns across 8 bases. The V segment lost 3 bases and the J segment 5 bases; nucleotides outside the gene matches: 8. This CDR3 is built from 16 residues. Looked up from germline, CDR1 is MNHEY and CDR2 is SMNVEV (reference sequence). The CDR3 bases are TGTGCCAGCAGTTTTTCAGGGGGCGCCGCAAATGAAAAACTGTTTTTT. This gives the protein CASSFSGGAANEKLFF. Together with reference TRBV27 and TRBJ1-4, the CDR3 gives the full variable domain: EAQVTQNPRYLITVTGKKLTVTCSQNMNHEYMSWYRQDPGLGLRQIYYSMNVEVTDKGDVPEGYKVSRKEKRNFPLILESPSPNQTSLYFCASSFSGGAANEKLFFGSGTQLSVL.

The V call is TRBV29-1, the J call TRBJ2-7, with 10 nucleotides matching TRBD1. Germline assignment: CDR1 SQVTM and CDR2 ANQGSEA. The junction had 8 bases not matched to a gene; V was cut back by 5 bases and J by 4 bases. The CDR3 length is 14 residues. The CDR3, as DNA: TGCAGCGTTATGGGGCGACAGGGGGCGTACGAGCAGTACTTC. Translation: CSVMGRQGAYEQYF.

This clone is a singleton in its sample. The CDR3 reads CASTRAGDVYEQYF. Written as DNA, the CDR3 is TGTGCCAGCACTCGAGCGGGGGATGTATACGAGCAGTACTTC. The genes are TRBV6-1 and TRBJ2-7, with TRBD2 matching over 8 bases. The CDR3 length is 14 residues. V was clipped by 7 bases and J by 4 bases; unmatched bases: 9. Germline CDR1 is MNHNS and CDR2 is SASEGT.

CDR3 residues: CASSFPFGELFF. CDR3 in DNA: TGTGCCAGCAGCTTCCCTTTTGGGGAGCTGTTTTTT. The genes are TRBV7-2 and TRBJ2-2, with unresolved D. V lost 3 bases and J lost 8, with 7 bases in between. Germline loops: CDR1 SGHTA, CDR2 FQGNSA. This CDR3 contains 12 residues.

The V gene is TRBV27, the J gene TRBJ2-7, with 10 bases identical to TRBD1. J was trimmed by 2 bases and V by 2 bases; bases with no gene match: 9. This CDR3 has 17 residues. The germline CDR1 and CDR2 sequences are MNHEY and SMNVEV (reference sequence). This CDR3 reads CASSLAVRQGAPYEQYF. Written as DNA, the CDR3 is TGTGCCAGCAGTTTAGCGGTTCGACAGGGGGCCCCCTACGAGCAGTACTTC.

This clone was detected a few times. V and J are TRBV10-2 and TRBJ2-7; 7 nucleotides match TRBD1. CDR1 WSHSY and CDR2 SAAADI come from the germline V gene. The CDR3 has 15 residues. V shed 6 bases and J 2 bases; nucleotides not matched to a gene: 10. The CDR3 bases are TGCGCCAGCAGGAGCGGACAGGCGCAGGCCTACGAGCAGTACTTC. Translated, it gives CASRSGQAQAYEQYF.

The CDR3 DNA reads TGTGCCAGTAGTATTTGGGGAGGCGCTGGAAACACCATATATTTT. Translating it yields CASSIWGGAGNTIYF. V usage is TRBV19 and J usage is TRBJ1-3; D is unresolved. Per germline, CDR1 LNHDA and CDR2 SQIVND (reference sequence). CDR3 length: 15 residues. The V end was cut by 3 bases, the J end by 2 bases, with 11 bases between.

The gene calls are TRBV5-6 and TRBJ2-5, with D perhaps TRBD2 (5 bases). With 7 bases removed from V and 5 bases from J, the gap between germline ends came to 12 bases. There are 12 residues in the CDR3. Per germline, CDR1 SGHDT and CDR2 YYEEEE. CDR3 coding DNA: TGTGCCAGCTCAAGGCGGAGGGAGACCCAGTACTTC. This translates into CASSRRRETQYF.

About this clone: Distinct nucleotide sequences in the sample also encode this CDR3. The chain uses TRBV25-1 and TRBJ2-7, with D possibly being TRBD2 (6 bases). This CDR3 region has 13 residues. Looked up from germline, CDR1 is MGHDK and CDR2 is SYGVNS. V lost 6 bases and J 6 bases, leaving 15 bases between the germline ends. CDR3 nucleotides: TGTGCCAGCAGCGACACCCTAGCGCGCGAGCAGTACTTC. Amino acid sequence: CASSDTLAREQYF.

The rearrangement uses TRBV19 and TRBJ1-1, with a possible D match to TRBD1 (5 bases). CDR3 length equals 18 residues. Trimming left V 1 base short and J 2 bases short, with 20 bases between. The germline V gene has CDR1 LNHDA and CDR2 SQIVND (reference sequence). The CDR3 here is CASSIAWSRQGKNTEAFF. Written as DNA, the CDR3 is TGTGCCAGTAGTATAGCTTGGTCCAGGCAGGGAAAAAACACTGAAGCTTTCTTT.

This chain connects TRBV7-4 to TRBJ1-5; 9 bases are a match to TRBD1. With 2 bases clipped from V and 11 bases from J, the junction kept 7 bases outside the gene matches. Germline CDR1 is SGHVT and CDR2 is SQSDAQ. The CDR3 consists of 14 residues. In DNA form, the CDR3 reads TGTGCCAGCAGCTTACACAGGGGGCGCGAGGCCCAGCATTTT. Its protein is CASSLHRGREAQHF.

This clone has a handful of counts. This chain connects TRBV7-9 to TRBJ2-7; D uncertain. V was trimmed by 2 bases and J by 0 bases, leaving 11 bases between them. The CDR3 has 15 amino acids. Germline CDR1 reads SEHNR; CDR2 reads FQNEAQ (reference sequence). In DNA form, the CDR3 reads TGTGCCAGCAGCTTAAGGTACCAGGACTCCTACGAGCAGTACTTC. Its protein product is CASSLRYQDSYEQYF.

This clone was found once. This chain uses TRBV30 with TRBJ1-2; 9 nucleotides match TRBD1. V gave up 4 bases and J gave up 5 bases; unmatched junction bases: 11. CDR1 is GTSNPN, CDR2 SVGIG, per germline (reference sequence). This CDR3 contains 15 residues. The CDR3, as DNA: TGTGCCTGGAACCTACGGGGGGGGACAGGGTATGGCTACACCTTC. As protein: CAWNLRGGTGYGYTF.

The chain recombines TRBV6-1 with TRBJ2-3; D is undetermined. The CDR3 has 15 residues. The germline gives CDR1 MNHNS, CDR2 SASEGT. Deletions cut 10 bases from V and 5 bases from J, with 22 bases between. DNA of the CDR3: TGTGCCATCCACCGGTTATCCCCTGTCGGAGATACGCAGTATTTT. This gives the protein CAIHRLSPVGDTQYF.

The rearrangement links TRBV30 to TRBJ1-1; 8 nucleotides line up with TRBD1. The CDR3 is 15 amino acids. Unmatched junction bases numbered 15, after V lost 8 bases and J lost 4 bases. Germline-derived CDR1 and CDR2 are GTSNPN and SVGIG (reference sequence). The CDR3 loop reads CAGSRFRTGTTEAFF. Here the CDR3 DNA reads TGTGCCGGTTCTCGCTTTAGGACAGGGACCACTGAAGCTTTCTTT.

V gene TRBV13 combines with J gene TRBJ1-2; a possible D gene is TRBD1 (5 bases). From germline, CDR1 is PRHDT and CDR2 FYEKMQ (reference sequence). The CDR3 sequence is 12 residues long. With 5 bases removed from V and 8 bases from J, the gap between germline ends came to 12 bases. CDR3 DNA sequence: TGTGCCAGCAGCCCCAGGGAGGGCGGCTACACCTTC. Its protein is CASSPREGGYTF.